A selection of T cell receptor beta chains follows, all from one sample in a study of T-cell reconstitution after alpha-beta-depleted transplantation in children. One entry per CDR3 protein, called by TCRdb with MiXCR from the PCR reads. The repertoire holds approximately 390,000 distinct CDR3 sequences, approximately 11% seen once, with roughly 6% in the top ten. Sequencing was performed on PBMCs from the stem cell graft donor, taken from the stem cell graft. These receptors originate from a human donor who donated a stem cell graft to a child with acute myeloid leukemia. Each CDR3 is given with its conserved first and last residue. A D gene is named only where the DNA matches it firmly. The size field is filled for only some rows; it gives once, few, many or a size class.

clone size	CDR3 length	V gene	J gene	D gene	CDR3 DNA	CDR3 protein
NA	18	TRBV27	TRBJ2-3	NA	NA	CASSSSTGTVTITDTRYF
NA	17	TRBV6-5	TRBJ1-5	NA	TGTGCCAGCAGTTATTTCGGGGGCGGAGGAAGCAATCAGCCCCAGCATTTT	CASSYFGGGGSNQPQHF
many	15	TRBV5-1	TRBJ1-2	TRBD1	TGCGCCAGCAGCCGAGGGACAGGGAATAACTATGGCTACACCTTC	CASSRGTGNNYGYTF
NA	14	TRBV9	TRBJ2-2	NA	TGTGCCAGCAGCGTAGCTCATCAGGGGCGGGAGCTGTTTTTT	CASSVAHQGRELFF
NA	14	TRBV20-1	TRBJ2-1	TRBD2	TGCAGTGCTAAAACTAGCGGGGATTACAATGAGCAGTTCTTC	CSAKTSGDYNEQFF
NA	14	TRBV19	TRBJ1-2	NA	TGTGCCAGTAGCCGACCGGGGGGGAGCTATGGCTACACCTTC	CASSRPGGSYGYTF
NA	16	TRBV4-1	TRBJ2-3	NA	TGCGCCAGCAGCCAAGGAAATACAGGGTTTGCAGATACGCAGTATTTT	CASSQGNTGFADTQYF
few	13	TRBV29-1	TRBJ2-3	TRBD1	TGCAGCGTCAGACAGGGGCCTACAGATACGCAGTATTTT	CSVRQGPTDTQYF
few	13	TRBV5-1	TRBJ1-1	NA	TGCGCCAGCAGCCGACAGGCGAACACTGAAGCTTTCTTT	CASSRQANTEAFF
NA	15	TRBV25-1	TRBJ1-5	NA	TGTGCCAGCAGTGAATCCAGTCATAGCAATCAGCCCCAGCATTTT	CASSESSHSNQPQHF
NA	16	TRBV7-6	TRBJ2-5	TRBD1	TGTGCCAGCAGCTTAGTCCCGCCGGGACAGGGAGAGACCCAGTACTTC	CASSLVPPGQGETQYF
few	13	TRBV6-1	TRBJ2-2	NA	TGTGCCAGTCGGACAGAGCACACCGGGGAGCTGTTTTTT	CASRTEHTGELFF
many	16	TRBV5-1	TRBJ2-3	NA	TGCGCCAGCAGCTTGGATGACGGGGGATACACAGATACGCAGTATTTT	CASSLDDGGYTDTQYF
NA	15	TRBV5-1	TRBJ1-2	NA	TGCGCCAGCAGCTTGGCTGACCCTTTTTCCTATGGCTACACCTTC	CASSLADPFSYGYTF
many	14	TRBV5-1	TRBJ1-2	TRBD1	TGCGCCAGCAGCTTCAACACAGGGGAGGATGGCTACACCTTC	CASSFNTGEDGYTF
NA	15	TRBV20-1	TRBJ2-1	TRBD2	TGCAGTGCCCTCCCACTAAGCGGGGGTTACAATGAGCAGTTCTTC	CSALPLSGGYNEQFF
NA	15	TRBV4-1	TRBJ2-3	NA	TGCGCCAGCAGCCAAGATGGAGGGGACACAGATACGCAGTATTTT	CASSQDGGDTDTQYF
many	13	TRBV24-1	TRBJ2-3	NA	TGTGCCACCAGTGATCCCCCCACAGATACGCAGTATTTT	CATSDPPTDTQYF
NA	17	TRBV6-5	TRBJ2-5	TRBD1	TGTGCCAGCAGTTATGAAGGACAGGTCTCGTTAGGAGAGACCCAGTACTTC	CASSYEGQVSLGETQYF
many	15	TRBV5-1	TRBJ2-5	NA	TGCGCCAGCAGCTCCCTATCGGGCAACCAAGAGACCCAGTACTTC	CASSSLSGNQETQYF
few	15	TRBV2	TRBJ2-3	NA	TGTGCCAGCAGTGAAACGGGGACAATCACAGATACGCAGTATTTT	CASSETGTITDTQYF
few	14	TRBV5-1	TRBJ2-2	TRBD1	TGCGCCAGCAGCACGACAGGGGGCTCCGGGGAGCTGTTTTTT	CASSTTGGSGELFF
NA	14	TRBV4-2	TRBJ2-5	NA	TGTGCCAGCAGCCAGGAGGATATTGGGGAGACCCAGTACTTC	CASSQEDIGETQYF
few	13	TRBV20-1	TRBJ2-5	NA	TGCAGTGCTAGGCGGACTCGCTGGGAGACCCAGTACTTC	CSARRTRWETQYF
NA	16	TRBV5-6	TRBJ2-1	NA	TGTGCCAGCAGCTTAACTTCGGGAGCCCCTCCCAATGAGCAGTTCTTC	CASSLTSGAPPNEQFF
many	15	TRBV5-1	TRBJ2-3	TRBD1	TGCGCCAGCAGCCGGGGACAGGACTACACAGATACGCAGTATTTT	CASSRGQDYTDTQYF
few	18	TRBV5-1	TRBJ2-5	TRBD1	TGCGCCAGCAGCTTGCGCCCCACGACAGGGGGCAAGAAAGAGACCCAGTACTTC	CASSLRPTTGGKKETQYF
NA	15	TRBV5-1	TRBJ2-3	NA	TGCGCCAGCAGCGTACAGGGTTTTGACACAGATACGCAGTATTTT	CASSVQGFDTDTQYF
few	15	TRBV12-3/TRBV12-4	TRBJ1-5	TRBD1	TGTGCCAGCAGTCGGGACAGGGGGCGTCCTCAGCCCCAGCATTTT	CASSRDRGRPQPQHF
NA	15	TRBV4-2	TRBJ2-1	NA	TGTGCCAGCAGCCCAAACACGGGACAATACAATGAGCAGTTCTTC	CASSPNTGQYNEQFF
few	15	TRBV7-2	TRBJ1-2	NA	TGTGCCAGCAGCTTAGATGTGGGAATCGGCTATGGCTACACCTTC	CASSLDVGIGYGYTF
many	14	TRBV10-3	TRBJ1-2	NA	TGTGCCATCAGTGATTTGGGAGGGGAGCATGGCTACACCTTC	CAISDLGGEHGYTF
many	11	TRBV2	TRBJ2-7	NA	TGTGCCAGCAGCCGGACTTTCGAGCAGTACTTC	CASSRTFEQYF
many	16	TRBV5-6	TRBJ2-5	TRBD2	TGTGCCAGCAGCCCGGGGTTCGGACTAGCGGAAGAGACCCAGTACTTC	CASSPGFGLAEETQYF
NA	17	TRBV18	TRBJ2-3	NA	TGTGCCAGCTCACCACTTTCGGGTACAGGAGATATGGATACGCAGTATTTT	CASSPLSGTGDMDTQYF
NA	16	TRBV11-2	TRBJ2-7	TRBD1	TGTGCCAGCAGCTTAAGTCTTGGGACAGGGCTCTACGAGCAGTACTTC	CASSLSLGTGLYEQYF
once	16	TRBV5-1	TRBJ2-4	NA	TGCGTCAGCAGCTTGGGGTCGGGGGATGACAAAAACATTCAGTACTTC	CVSSLGSGDDKNIQYF
NA	14	TRBV6-5	TRBJ2-7	TRBD1	TGTGCCAGCAGTTACACAGGGGGATCCCACGAGCAGTACTTC	CASSYTGGSHEQYF
NA	13	TRBV5-1	TRBJ1-2	NA	TGCGCCAGCAGCTTGGAACAGGGTGAAGGCTACACCTTC	CASSLEQGEGYTF
NA	15	TRBV4-2	TRBJ2-1	NA	TGTGCCAGCAGCCAAGAAGCTAGCTCCTACAATGAGCAGTTCTTC	CASSQEASSYNEQFF
NA	13	TRBV28	TRBJ2-5	TRBD2	TGTGCCAGCAGACCGGGACTAGCGGGGTCTCAGTACTTC	CASRPGLAGSQYF
few	14	TRBV27	TRBJ2-7	TRBD1	TGTGCCAGCAGTTTAGGGGGACAGTACTACGAGCAGTACTTC	CASSLGGQYYEQYF
few	14	TRBV11-2	TRBJ2-1	TRBD2	TGTGCCAGCAGGGGCGGGGGGGCCGTATATGAGCAGTTCTTC	CASRGGGAVYEQFF
few	13	TRBV20-1	TRBJ1-4	NA	TGCAGTGCATCGCAGGGTTTCAATGAAAAACTGTTTTTT	CSASQGFNEKLFF
NA	17	TRBV4-1	TRBJ2-7	TRBD1	TGCGCCAGCAGCCAGGCCCCGGTGGGACAGGGCGTCAACGAGCAGTACTTC	CASSQAPVGQGVNEQYF
NA	11	TRBV20-1	TRBJ1-4	NA	TGCAGTGCTGGTCGGGATGAAAAACTGTTTTTT	CSAGRDEKLFF
NA	14	TRBV6-1	TRBJ1-1	NA	TGTGCCAGCAGACCTCCTGGTAAGGACACTGAAGCTTTCTTT	CASRPPGKDTEAFF
few	17	TRBV11-2	TRBJ1-5	NA	TGTGCCAGCAGCTCAGAGGAAATCAGGCATAGCAATCAGCCCCAGCATTTT	CASSSEEIRHSNQPQHF
NA	18	TRBV7-8	TRBJ2-7	NA	TGTGCCAGCAGCTCATCGGGGCTAATTAGGGGAGAGGGGTACGAGCAGTACTTC	CASSSSGLIRGEGYEQYF
NA	15	TRBV10-3	TRBJ2-1	NA	TGTGCCATCAGTGACGCGGGGTTCTCCTACAATGAGCAGTTCTTC	CAISDAGFSYNEQFF
few	13	TRBV20-1	TRBJ2-1	NA	TGCAGTGCTAGAGATTCACAGTACAATGAGCAGTTCTTC	CSARDSQYNEQFF
NA	14	TRBV24-1	TRBJ2-1	NA	TGTGCCACCAGTGAGTCGAGACAGGACAATGAGCAGTTCTTC	CATSESRQDNEQFF
many	13	TRBV29-1	TRBJ1-5	NA	TGCAGCGTTGAAGAAGGGGGAGGTCAGCCCCAGCATTTT	CSVEEGGGQPQHF
NA	14	TRBV20-1	TRBJ2-5	TRBD2	TGCAGTGCTAGGGGAGGGGACTTGAAAGAGACCCAGTACTTC	CSARGGDLKETQYF
NA	16	TRBV7-2	TRBJ2-1	TRBD2	TGTGCCAGCAGCTTAATCGTGTCTAGCGGGAACAATGAGCAGTTCTTC	CASSLIVSSGNNEQFF